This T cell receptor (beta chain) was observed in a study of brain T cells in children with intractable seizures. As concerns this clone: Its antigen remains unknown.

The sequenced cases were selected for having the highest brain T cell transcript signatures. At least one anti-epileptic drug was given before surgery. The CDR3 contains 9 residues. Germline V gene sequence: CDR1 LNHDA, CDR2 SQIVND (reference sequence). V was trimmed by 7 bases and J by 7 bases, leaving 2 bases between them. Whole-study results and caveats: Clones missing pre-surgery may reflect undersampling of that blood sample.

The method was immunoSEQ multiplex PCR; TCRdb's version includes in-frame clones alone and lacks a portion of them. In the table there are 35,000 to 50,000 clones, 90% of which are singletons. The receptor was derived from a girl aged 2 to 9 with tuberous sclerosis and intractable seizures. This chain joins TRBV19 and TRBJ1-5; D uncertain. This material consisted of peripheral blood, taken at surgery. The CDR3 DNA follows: TGTGCCAGTACGCAGCCCCAGCATTTT. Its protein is CASTQPQHF.